The 21 T cell receptor beta chains given below trace back to one sample, sequenced in a study of blood T cell repertoires in COVID-19. Measured with immunoSEQ multiplex PCR; TCRdb has only the in-frame clones, and not every one. This sample has about 320,000 clones, with about 83% found just once. The sample comprised peripheral blood. These receptors originate from a woman aged 45-59 years with acute or convalescent COVID-19.

The chain couples TRBV6-5 to TRBJ2-7; TRBD1 agrees at 11 bases. Germline CDR1 reads MNHEY; CDR2 reads SVGAGI. The CDR3 length is 12 residues. Unmatched junction bases numbered 3, after V lost 10 bases and J lost 4 bases. The CDR3 DNA reads as TGTGCCACCGGGGACAGGGGGTACGAGCAGTACGTC. Protein: CATGDRGYEQYV.

The rearrangement joins TRBV7-2 to TRBJ2-5; 9 positions match TRBD2. This CDR3 is built from 18 residues. V dropped 2 bases and J dropped 8; count of bases not matched to a gene: 18. CDR1 and CDR2 (germline): SGHTA, FQGNSA. CDR3 coding DNA: TGTGCCAGCAGCTTAAGAGCAGTGACTAGCGGTCGGAGCGGAACCCAGTACTTC. This codes for CASSLRAVTSGRSGTQYF.

This chain connects TRBV4-1 to TRBJ1-5, with TRBD1 matching over 7 bases. This CDR3 spans 18 amino acids. Germline trimming cut 1 base from V and 3 bases from J; bases unmatched to any gene: 12. Germline CDR1 MGHRA, CDR2 YSYEKL. The CDR3 reads CASSQGQGLILPNQPQHF. The DNA for the CDR3 is TGCGCCAGCAGCCAAGGACAGGGTCTGATCCTACCCAATCAGCCCCAGCATTTT.

CDR3: CASSSIQGAHTIYF. The CDR3 DNA reads as TGTGCCAGCAGCTCAATACAGGGGGCCCACACCATATATTTT. The V gene is TRBV7-9, the J gene TRBJ1-3, with TRBD1 matching over 9 bases. Losses at the gene ends were 4 bases for V and 8 bases for J; bases not matched to a gene: 6. There are 14 residues in the CDR3. Per the germline V gene, CDR1 is SEHNR and CDR2 is FQNEAQ (reference sequence).

The chain combines TRBV24-1 with TRBJ2-1; D not certain. V was clipped by 4 bases and J by 0 bases, with 12 bases between them. Per the germline V gene, CDR1 is KGHDR and CDR2 is SFDVKD. CDR3 length: 16 amino acids. The CDR3 is CATSDQDKSSYNEQFF. Written as DNA, the CDR3 is TGTGCCACCAGTGACCAAGACAAGAGCTCCTACAATGAGCAGTTCTTC.

The gene calls are TRBV4-3 and TRBJ1-1; D possibly corresponds to TRBD1 (6 bases). In germline, CDR1 is LGHNA, CDR2 YSLEER. This CDR3 is 12 amino acids long. V shed 0 bases and J shed 11 bases, with 10 bases lying between them. The CDR3, as DNA: TGCGCCAGCAGCCAAGAGGGACATGGTGCTTTCTTT. Amino acids: CASSQEGHGAFF.

The chain employs TRBV3-1 (or the pseudogene TRBV3-2) and TRBJ2-3; the match to TRBD2 covers 8 bases. The CDR3 runs to 23 residues. The ends lost 0 bases at V and 1 base at J; junction bases unmatched: 24. Per germline, CDR1 LGHDT and CDR2 YNNKEL (reference sequence). The CDR3 nucleotides read TGTGCCAGCAGCCAAGATCTCTTCTTGACTAGCGTCGTTGGGGGGCCGGGCACAGATACGCAGTATTTT. Protein: CASSQDLFLTSVVGGPGTDTQYF.

The rearrangement uses TRBV6-1 and TRBJ1-5; TRBD1 aligns across 7 bases. Germline lookup yields CDR1 MNHNS and CDR2 SASEGT. This CDR3 is built from 14 residues. V lost 3 bases to trimming and J lost 5 bases; unmatched junction nucleotides: 4. The CDR3 sequence: CASSENRGDQPQHF. The CDR3 DNA follows: TGTGCCAGCAGTGAGAACAGGGGAGATCAGCCCCAGCATTTT.

The gene calls are TRBV7-3 and TRBJ2-1; 7 bases match TRBD1. Germline V lookup: CDR1 SGHTA, CDR2 FQGTGA. This CDR3 contains 15 residues. Germline trimming cut 5 bases from V and 4 bases from J; bases unmatched to any gene: 8. Here the CDR3 reads CASSQKWGQYNEQFF. The CDR3 DNA reads TGTGCCAGCAGCCAAAAGTGGGGACAGTACAATGAGCAGTTCTTC.

This chain connects TRBV7-2 to TRBJ1-2; TRBD1 matches 7 bases. Trimming at V came to 5 bases and at J to 0 bases, leaving 6 bases not matched to a gene. This CDR3 spans 15 amino acids. Germline V gene lookup returns CDR1 SGHTA and CDR2 FQGNSA. The chain's CDR3 is CASSPRDSTNYGYTF. CDR3 bases: TGTGCCAGCAGCCCCCGGGACAGCACTAACTATGGCTACACCTTC.

V and J are TRBV2 and TRBJ2-3; TRBD2 aligns across 7 bases. From germline, CDR1 is SNHLY and CDR2 FYNNEI. The CDR3 has 11 residues. V dropped 6 bases and J dropped 6; count of bases not matched to a gene: 0. The chain's CDR3 is CASSGRDTQYF. The CDR3 nucleotides are TGTGCCAGCAGCGGGAGGGATACGCAGTATTTT.

This chain connects TRBV19 to TRBJ1-2; a weak D match, TRBD1 (5 bases). V lost 9 bases to trimming and J lost 7 bases, with 18 bases between them. The CDR3 loop spans 13 amino acids. In germline, CDR1 is LNHDA, CDR2 SQIVND (reference sequence). CDR3 DNA: TGTGCCAGCGGAACAGGTGCGCCTTTTGGCTACACCTTC. The encoded protein is CASGTGAPFGYTF.

The rearrangement joins TRBV21-1 to TRBJ2-5; the table's D gene call, TRBD2, was not cross checked with the DNA. TRBV21-1 is a pseudogene locus. This CDR3 spans 15 amino acids. The CDR3 DNA reads TGTGCCAGCAGCAAGTCTAGCGGGGGGGCAAAGACCCAGTACTTC. This encodes CASSKSSGGAKTQYF.

This clone was counted many times. J is TRBJ1-5 and V is TRBV4-2; 7 nucleotides agree with TRBD1. The CDR3 totals 15 residues. Germline values: CDR1 LGHNA, CDR2 YNFKEQ. V gave up 2 bases and J gave up 5 bases; unmatched junction bases: 6. The CDR3 is CASSQFTGADQPQHF. The CDR3 DNA follows: TGTGCCAGCAGCCAATTTACAGGGGCTGATCAGCCCCAGCATTTT.

This chain links TRBV12-3 or TRBV12-4 with TRBJ2-3; D uncertain. Between the trimmed V and J ends, which lost 5 bases and 4 bases, there was a span of 4 bases. This CDR3 comprises 11 residues. CDR3 residues: CASSPADTQYF. DNA for the CDR3: TGTGCCAGCAGTCCGGCAGATACGCAGTATTTT.

This sequence joins TRBV29-1 and TRBJ1-1; TRBD1 might be the D (6 bases). The CDR3 loop spans 12 amino acids. Germline assignment: CDR1 SQVTM and CDR2 ANQGSEA. The V and J ends lost 4 bases and 5 bases respectively, with 11 bases between them. This CDR3 reads CSVARGGTEAFF. The CDR3 DNA reads as TGCAGCGTTGCCAGGGGTGGGACTGAAGCTTTCTTT.

The V and J genes are TRBV19 and TRBJ1-2; D call uncertain. This CDR3 region has 14 residues. Germline V lookup: CDR1 LNHDA, CDR2 SQIVND (reference sequence). V lost 3 bases and J lost 8, with 16 bases in between. CDR3 nucleotides: TGTGCCAGTAGTATGGTCGGGCTGGCGGGAGGCTACACCTTC. Protein: CASSMVGLAGGYTF.

J is TRBJ1-2 and V is TRBV30; D is unclear. This CDR3 has 11 residues. V gave up 4 bases and J gave up 4 bases, with 7 bases separating them. Germline CDR1 and CDR2: GTSNPN and SVGIG (reference sequence). CDR3 DNA sequence: TGTGCCTGGAAACGCGGCTATGGCTACACCTTC. Translation gives CAWKRGYGYTF.

The chain employs TRBV2 and TRBJ2-1; no firm D call. In germline, CDR1 is SNHLY, CDR2 FYNNEI. The CDR3 extends over 15 amino acids. V was pared by 7 bases and J by 0 bases, with 13 bases between. DNA for the CDR3: TGTGCCAGCACGGAAGAGGTTAGCTCCTACAATGAGCAGTTCTTC. It yields the protein CASTEEVSSYNEQFF.

The V call is TRBV27, the J call TRBJ2-7; TRBD2 matches at 11 bases. V was clipped by 2 bases and J by 0 bases; unmatched bases: 6. The CDR3 consists of 17 residues. Germline lookup yields CDR1 MNHEY and CDR2 SMNVEV (reference sequence). Here the CDR3 DNA reads TGTGCCAGCAGTTTAAGGACTAGCGGGCCTAGCTCCTACGAGCAGTACTTC. The encoded protein is CASSLRTSGPSSYEQYF.

The CDR3, as DNA: TGTGCCAGCAGCCAAGAGTCGCGGACTAGCGGGAACGAGCAGTACTTC. Its translation: CASSQESRTSGNEQYF. The rearrangement links TRBV3-1 (or the pseudogene TRBV3-2) to TRBJ2-7; TRBD2 aligns across 12 bases. The V segment lost 0 bases and the J segment 5 bases; nucleotides outside the gene matches: 5. The CDR3 loop spans 16 amino acids. Germline CDR1 is LGHDT and CDR2 is YNNKEL (reference sequence).